Shown below are 3 T cell receptor beta chains from a single sample sequenced in a study of cytomegalovirus exposure and HLA in healthy donors. PCR primers comprised 60 Vbeta and 13 Jbeta primers. Data came from immunoSEQ multiplex PCR; TCRdb stores just in-frame clones and leaves some out. The sample carries around 150,000 clones, roughly 86% recorded once. The sequenced material came from PBMCs. Source of these receptors: a woman aged 40 to 50 in good health and CMV-seronegative.

V gene TRBV13 combines with J gene TRBJ1-2; 7 positions match TRBD1. V shed 3 bases, J shed 8 bases, and the junction held 6 bases outside the gene matches. The CDR3 has 13 amino acids. The germline V gene encodes CDR1 PRHDT and CDR2 FYEKMQ (reference sequence). CDR3 in DNA: TGTGCCAGCAGCTTGAGGGGGCGCGGGGGCTACACCTTC. Its translation is CASSLRGRGGYTF.

The rearrangement uses TRBV5-1 and TRBJ2-7; TRBD2 matches 12 bases. V shed 4 bases, J shed 5 bases, and the junction held 13 bases outside the gene matches. Germline lookup yields CDR1 SGHRS and CDR2 YFSETQ. The CDR3 runs 17 residues. CDR3 protein: CASSLVTSGRYPHEQYF. CDR3 sequence (DNA): TGCGCCAGCAGCCTCGTTACTAGCGGGAGGTACCCCCACGAGCAGTACTTC.

Here the CDR3 reads CASSLGQGGTGELFF. For the CDR3, the DNA is TGCGCCAGCAGCCTGGGACAGGGCGGCACCGGGGAGCTGTTTTTT. This chain uses TRBV4-1 with TRBJ2-2; 9 nucleotides align to TRBD1. Trimming at V came to 4 bases and at J to 4 bases, leaving 4 bases not matched to a gene. Germline CDR1 and CDR2: MGHRA and YSYEKL. This CDR3 has 15 amino acids.